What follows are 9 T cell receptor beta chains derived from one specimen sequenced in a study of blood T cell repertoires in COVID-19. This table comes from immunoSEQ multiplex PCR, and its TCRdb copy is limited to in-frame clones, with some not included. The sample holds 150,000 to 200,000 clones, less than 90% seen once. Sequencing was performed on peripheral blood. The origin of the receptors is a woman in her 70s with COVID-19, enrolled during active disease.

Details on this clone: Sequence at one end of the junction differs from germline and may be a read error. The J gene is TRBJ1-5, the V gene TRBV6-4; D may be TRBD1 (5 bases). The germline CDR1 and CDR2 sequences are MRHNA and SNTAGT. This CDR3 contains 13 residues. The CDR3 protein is CAGREGPGQPQHF. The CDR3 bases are TGTGCCGGCAGGGAGGGCCCGGGCCAGCCCCAGCATTTT.

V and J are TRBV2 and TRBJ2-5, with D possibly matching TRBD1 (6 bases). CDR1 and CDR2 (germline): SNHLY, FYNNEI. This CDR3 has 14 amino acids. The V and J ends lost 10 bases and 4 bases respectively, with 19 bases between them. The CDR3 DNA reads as TGTGCCATCACAGGGTGGCCTCGGGCAGAGACCCAGTACTTC. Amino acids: CAITGWPRAETQYF.

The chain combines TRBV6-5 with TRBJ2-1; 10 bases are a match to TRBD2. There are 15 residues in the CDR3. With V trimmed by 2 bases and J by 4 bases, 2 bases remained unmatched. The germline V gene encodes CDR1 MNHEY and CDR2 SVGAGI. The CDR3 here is CASSYTSGAYNEQFF. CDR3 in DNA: TGTGCCAGCAGTTACACTAGCGGGGCTTACAATGAGCAGTTCTTC.

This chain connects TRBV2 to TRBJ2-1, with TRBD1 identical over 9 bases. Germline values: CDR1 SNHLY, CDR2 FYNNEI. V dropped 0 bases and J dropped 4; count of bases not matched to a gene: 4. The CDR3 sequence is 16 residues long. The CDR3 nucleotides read TGTGCCAGCAGTGAAGCAGGGACAGGGTTTTACAATGAGCAGTTCTTC. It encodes CASSEAGTGFYNEQFF.

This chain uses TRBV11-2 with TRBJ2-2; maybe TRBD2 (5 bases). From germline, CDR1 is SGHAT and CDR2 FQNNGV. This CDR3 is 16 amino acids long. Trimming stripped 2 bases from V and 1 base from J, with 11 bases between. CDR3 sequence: CASSLFRGQNTGELFF. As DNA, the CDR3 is TGTGCCAGCAGCTTATTTCGAGGGCAGAACACCGGGGAGCTGTTTTTT.

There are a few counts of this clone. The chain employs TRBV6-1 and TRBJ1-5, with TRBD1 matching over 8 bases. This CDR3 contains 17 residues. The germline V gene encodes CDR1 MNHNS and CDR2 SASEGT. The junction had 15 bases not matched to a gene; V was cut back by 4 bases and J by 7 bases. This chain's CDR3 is CASSAVSDRGRGQPQHF. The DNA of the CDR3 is TGTGCCAGCAGTGCGGTCTCTGACAGGGGACGAGGACAGCCCCAGCATTTT.

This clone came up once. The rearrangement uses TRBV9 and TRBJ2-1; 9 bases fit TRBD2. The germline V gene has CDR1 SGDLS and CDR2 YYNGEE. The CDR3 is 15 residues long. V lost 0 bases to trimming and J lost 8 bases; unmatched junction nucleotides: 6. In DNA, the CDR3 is TGTGCCAGCAGCGTAGTAGCGGGAGACACAGATGAGCAGTTCTTC. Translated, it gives CASSVVAGDTDEQFF.

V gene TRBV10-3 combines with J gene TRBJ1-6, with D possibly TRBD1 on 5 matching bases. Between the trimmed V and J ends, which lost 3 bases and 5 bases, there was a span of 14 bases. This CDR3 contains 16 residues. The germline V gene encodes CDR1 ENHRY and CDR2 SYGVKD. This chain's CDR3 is CAISDGGREDNSPLHF. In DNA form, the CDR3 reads TGTGCCATCAGTGACGGGGGTAGGGAGGATAATTCACCCCTCCACTTT.

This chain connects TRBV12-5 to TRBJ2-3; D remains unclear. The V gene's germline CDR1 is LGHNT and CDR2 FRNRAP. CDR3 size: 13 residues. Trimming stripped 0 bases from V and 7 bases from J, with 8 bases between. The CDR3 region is CASGLVQANTQYF. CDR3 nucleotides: TGTGCTAGTGGTTTGGTCCAGGCAAATACGCAGTATTTT.